What follows are 11 T cell receptor beta chains derived from one specimen sequenced in a study of T-cell reconstitution after alpha-beta-depleted transplantation in children. Unique molecular identifiers featured in how the TCRbeta library was prepared. A single record per CDR3 protein comes from TCRdb applying MiXCR to the PCR reads. The table lists about 400,000 distinct CDR3 sequences, about an eighth of them singletons. This specimen consisted of PBMCs, obtained from the stem cell graft. These receptors all come from a human donor who donated a stem cell graft to a child with Fanconi anemia.

The rearrangement joins TRBV2 to TRBJ1-1; 7 bases fit TRBD1. CDR3 length: 14 residues. The V and J ends lost 7 bases and 2 bases, in that order; junction bases with no gene match: 7. Germline V CDR1 and CDR2: SNHLY, FYNNEI. The CDR3 protein is CASTAGTANTEAFF. The CDR3 coding sequence is TGTGCCAGCACTGCCGGGACAGCTAACACTGAAGCTTTCTTT.

This clonotype was found a few times. This chain joins TRBV19 and TRBJ2-3; the D is unclear. Germline lookup yields CDR1 LNHDA and CDR2 SQIVND (reference sequence). With 3 bases removed from V and 5 bases from J, the gap between germline ends came to 9 bases. The CDR3 sequence is 13 residues long. The CDR3 DNA follows: TGTGCCAGTAGTATCTGGCGAGAAGATACGCAGTATTTT. Protein sequence: CASSIWREDTQYF.

The chain is built from TRBV5-4 and TRBJ2-1; 9 bases fit TRBD1. From germline, CDR1 is SGHNT and CDR2 YYREEE (reference sequence). There are 16 residues in the CDR3. Trimming cost V 4 bases and J 4 bases; bases outside gene matches: 9. The CDR3 DNA follows: TGTGCCAGCAGCAATAAACAGGGGGCCTTATACAATGAGCAGTTCTTC. Translation: CASSNKQGALYNEQFF.

There are a few counts of this clonotype. The genes are TRBV30 and TRBJ2-5; D gene uncertain. The CDR3 covers 11 residues. CDR1 and CDR2 from the germline V gene are GTSNPN and SVGIG (reference sequence). With 3 bases removed from V and 4 bases from J, the gap between germline ends came to 6 bases. Written as DNA, the CDR3 is TGTGCCTGGAGCGATGGAGAGACCCAGTACTTC. This gives the protein CAWSDGETQYF.

This clonotype has a handful of counts. V is TRBV20-1 and J is TRBJ2-6; TRBD2 is a possible D gene (6 bases). The CDR3 consists of 15 residues. Germline lookup yields CDR1 DFQATT and CDR2 SNEGSKA (reference sequence). Trimming pared 1 base from V and 2 bases from J, leaving 9 bases between. The CDR3: CSARVGGAGANVLTF. Written as DNA, the CDR3 is TGCAGTGCTAGAGTGGGGGGTGCTGGGGCCAACGTCCTGACTTTC.

This clonotype was detected only a few times. The chain is built from TRBV25-1 and TRBJ1-1; tentatively, D is TRBD1 (5 bases). The CDR3 has 16 amino acids. The germline V gene encodes CDR1 MGHDK and CDR2 SYGVNS. Trimming stripped 3 bases from V and 1 base from J, with 15 bases between. As DNA, the CDR3 is TGTGCCAGCAGTGAGAACACAGGAAGAGGGAACACTGAAGCTTTCTTT. Protein: CASSENTGRGNTEAFF.

The table lists this clonotype with a few counts. The gene calls are TRBV5-1 and TRBJ2-5; 7 bases fit TRBD1. CDR1 and CDR2 from the germline V gene are SGHRS and YFSETQ. The CDR3 consists of 13 residues. V shed 5 bases and J 4 bases; nucleotides not matched to a gene: 5. CDR3 in DNA: TGCGCCAGCAGAGGGACAGCTAGAGAGACCCAGTACTTC. Its translation is CASRGTARETQYF.

This clonotype was picked up many times. The rearrangement uses TRBV6-5 and TRBJ1-1, with a tentative D call TRBD1 (5 bases). Trimming took off 8 bases at V and 4 bases at J, with 23 bases between the two ends. CDR1 MNHEY and CDR2 SVGAGI come from the germline V gene. The CDR3 spans 16 residues. The CDR3 protein is CASGGKTQARSTEAFF. The CDR3 DNA sequence: TGTGCCAGCGGCGGGAAAACACAGGCCAGGTCCACTGAAGCTTTCTTT.

This clonotype has only a few counts. The chain joins TRBV5-1 to TRBJ1-2; 7 bases map to TRBD1. With 0 bases clipped from V and 7 bases from J, the junction kept 3 bases outside the gene matches. The CDR3 is 13 residues long. CDR1 and CDR2 (germline): SGHRS, YFSETQ. The CDR3 protein is CASSLDAGGGYTF. As DNA, the CDR3 is TGCGCCAGCAGCTTGGATGCAGGGGGTGGCTACACCTTC.

This clonotype showed up many times. This chain connects TRBV5-5 to TRBJ1-1; D is ambiguous. Trimming removed 2 bases from V and 9 bases from J, with 8 bases in between. Germline CDR1 is SGHKS and CDR2 is YYEKEE (reference sequence). CDR3 length: 11 residues. CDR3 DNA sequence: TGTGCCAGCAGCTTAGACTTCAAAGCTTTCTTT. Translated, it gives CASSLDFKAFF.

CDR3 bases: TGTGCCAGCAGCCCACACATAGATGGAAAGACCCAGTACTTC. Translated, it gives CASSPHIDGKTQYF. The chain couples TRBV5-8 to TRBJ2-5, with D uncertain. Germline assignment: CDR1 SGHTS and CDR2 YDEGEE. The CDR3 covers 14 residues. V was clipped by 4 bases and J by 6 bases, with 16 bases between them.